These 9 T cell receptor beta chains were all obtained from the same sample, sequenced in a study of T cell changes during pregnancy in multiple sclerosis. Some clones are missing from TCRdb's copy, which holds only in-frame ones; the method was immunoSEQ multiplex PCR. The data hold almost 95,000 clones, with 92% observed a single time. Sequenced here: peripheral blood, sampled in the first trimester of pregnancy. These receptors originate from a female donor with multiple sclerosis, enrolled in a pregnancy study.

The chain uses TRBV6-1 and TRBJ1-4; D is possibly TRBD1 (6 bases). This CDR3 comprises 15 residues. V lost 4 bases to trimming and J lost 8 bases, with 17 bases between them. Germline CDR1 and CDR2: MNHNS and SASEGT. The DNA of the CDR3 is TGTGCCAGCAGTGTCGAGGGGGGGCTAAGGGAAAAACTGTTTTTT. Amino acid sequence: CASSVEGGLREKLFF.

This chain uses TRBV5-1 with TRBJ1-1; no clear D gene. The V gene's germline CDR1 is SGHRS and CDR2 YFSETQ. The CDR3 is 15 amino acids. V was pared by 1 base and J by 0 bases, with 10 bases between. This CDR3 is CASSLSGAMNTEAFF. The CDR3 DNA sequence: TGCGCCAGCAGCTTGTCGGGAGCAATGAACACTGAAGCTTTCTTT.

The V and J genes are TRBV7-2 and TRBJ1-1; the D gene is possibly TRBD1 (6 bases). Trimming stripped 1 base from V and 4 bases from J, with 13 bases between. From germline, CDR1 is SGHTA and CDR2 FQGNSA. The CDR3 has 15 amino acids. The CDR3 coding sequence is TGTGCCAGCAGCTTAGGGGGGCTTTTTACCACTGAAGCTTTCTTT. This gives the protein CASSLGGLFTTEAFF.

The chain uses TRBV28 and TRBJ2-7; a weak D match, TRBD2 (6 bases). This CDR3 is 14 amino acids long. The V end lost 0 bases, the J end lost 2 bases, and 8 bases lay between the germline ends. The germline V gene encodes CDR1 MDHEN and CDR2 SYDVKM. Written as DNA, the CDR3 is TGTGCCAGCAGTTTATGGGCTAGCGCCTACGAGCAGTACTTC. Translating it yields CASSLWASAYEQYF.

The rearrangement links TRBV27 to TRBJ1-2, with 7 positions matching TRBD1. The trim removed 3 bases at V and 8 bases at J, leaving 12 bases unmatched. The CDR3 is 15 amino acids. Germline V gives CDR1 MNHEY, CDR2 SMNVEV (reference sequence). The CDR3 DNA reads as TGTGCCAGCAGTTTCGACCCAGGGGGTGTTGACGGCTACACCTTC. It encodes CASSFDPGGVDGYTF.

This sequence joins TRBV6-4 and TRBJ2-4; 8 bases are a match to TRBD2. Germline V gene data show CDR1 as MRHNA and CDR2 as SNTAGT. V dropped 0 bases and J dropped 9; count of bases not matched to a gene: 10. The CDR3 is 16 amino acids. Here the CDR3 reads CASSDSTGTSVCIQYF. As DNA, the CDR3 is TGTGCCAGCAGTGACTCTACCGGGACTAGTGTTTGCATTCAGTACTTC.

The count of this clone is one. This chain connects TRBV2 to TRBJ1-5, with D maybe TRBD1 (5 bases). The CDR3 is 13 amino acids. Trimming took off 6 bases at V and 5 bases at J, with 11 bases between the two ends. Germline V gene data show CDR1 as SNHLY and CDR2 as FYNNEI. The CDR3 region is CASRGQEYQPQHF. The CDR3 coding sequence is TGTGCCAGCAGGGGGCAGGAGTATCAGCCCCAGCATTTT.

V is TRBV9 and J is TRBJ2-7, with TRBD2 identical over 7 bases. Per the germline V gene, CDR1 is SGDLS and CDR2 is YYNGEE. This CDR3 has 11 amino acids. The ends lost 3 bases at V and 6 bases at J; junction bases unmatched: 0. The CDR3 DNA follows: TGTGCCAGCAGCGGGGGGGGCGAGCAGTACTTC. This sequence encodes CASSGGGEQYF.

The chain is built from TRBV6-5 and TRBJ2-7, with D perhaps TRBD1 (5 bases). Deletions cut 2 bases from V and 3 bases from J, with 11 bases between. The CDR3 totals 14 residues. Germline CDR1 reads MNHEY; CDR2 reads SVGAGI. CDR3 in amino acids: CASSYGNRGYEQYF. The CDR3 DNA reads TGTGCCAGCAGTTACGGGAATAGGGGCTACGAGCAGTACTTC.